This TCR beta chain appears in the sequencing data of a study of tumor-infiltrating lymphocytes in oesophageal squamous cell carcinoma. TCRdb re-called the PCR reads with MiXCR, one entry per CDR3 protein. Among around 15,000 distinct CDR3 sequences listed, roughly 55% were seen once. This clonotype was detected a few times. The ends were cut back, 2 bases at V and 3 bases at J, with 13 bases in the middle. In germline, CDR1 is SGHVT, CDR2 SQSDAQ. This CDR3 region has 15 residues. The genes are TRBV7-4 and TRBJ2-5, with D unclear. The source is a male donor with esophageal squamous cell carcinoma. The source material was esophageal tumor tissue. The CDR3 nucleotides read TGTGCCAGCAGCTTATCTTTGGGCCGCGAAGAGACCCAGTACTTC. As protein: CASSLSLGREETQYF.